The entry below gives a single T cell receptor beta chain sequence along with its context. Antigen specificity is unknown. The CDR3 totals 17 residues. The V gene's germline CDR1 is SGHRS and CDR2 YFSETQ. Losses at the gene ends were 4 bases for V and 1 base for J; bases not matched to a gene: 12. The sample comes from a study of cytomegalovirus exposure and HLA in healthy donors. Study as a whole: Among 150 million to 200 million T cells, an earlier analysis found approximately 110 million unique TCR beta sequences.

PCR amplification relied on 60 Vbeta primers (plus 13 Jbeta primers). Under the authors' procedure: Later analysis identified 65 million to 80 million unique TCR beta chains, about 10 million shared. Sequencing used immunoSEQ multiplex PCR; TCRdb keeps in-frame clones, though not all of them. V and J calls and clone size come straight from that table; D and trimming were deduced from the DNA. The data contain under 200,000 clones, roughly 77% of them singletons. The study, taken as a whole, reports: Listed as cytomegalovirus-associated were 150 to 200 TCR beta chains. An analysis that was carried out later associated 16,951 TCR beta sequences with HLA alleles at 0.05 false discovery rate.

This TCR was sampled from a woman between 18 and 30 years old in good health and CMV-seronegative. Sequencing was performed on PBMCs. V gene TRBV5-1 combines with J gene TRBJ1-1; TRBD1 aligns across 8 bases. Written as DNA, the CDR3 is TGCGCCAGCAGCACCCCAGGGGGCGGTAGGGGGAACACTGAAGCTTTCTTT. The encoded protein is CASSTPGGGRGNTEAFF.